Reported below is one TCR beta chain. Its specificity is not known. A history of autoimmune disease or systemic immunosuppression excluded patients. This sample was included in a study of OX40 agonist ivuxolimab in advanced cancers. About the research overall: As their treatment, patients were administered ivuxolimab, an agonistic anti-OX40 (CD134) antibody.

Points from the study as a whole: Normalized T-cell clonal expansion was also low in a subset of nonresponders.

The germline CDR1 and CDR2 sequences are KGHSH and LQKENI. This CDR3 is 13 amino acids long. V was cut by 3 bases and J by 2 bases, with 7 bases left in between. The data were produced by immunoSEQ multiplex PCR, yet TCRdb's version contains in-frame clones alone and is incomplete. The data show more than 85,000 clones, with around nine tenths seen just once and 0.27% held by the top ten. The sequence was obtained from an adult with an advanced solid tumor such as melanoma, head and neck, liver or kidney cancer. The genes are TRBV18 and TRBJ1-1, with D unclear. This specimen was CD4+ or CD8+ T cells sorted from blood, taken in a trial of the OX40 agonist ivuxolimab. The CDR3 protein is CASSPDGNTEAFF. CDR3 DNA sequence: TGTGCCAGCTCACCGGACGGAAACACTGAAGCTTTCTTT.